The clone carrying this TCR beta chain showed up just once. The data originate from a study of shared clonotypes between healthy human individuals. Germline V gives CDR1 SNHLY, CDR2 FYNNEI. The V end was cut by 3 bases, the J end by 6 bases, with 10 bases between. The CDR3 has 13 amino acids. Generated by immunoSEQ multiplex PCR, the TCRdb table keeps only in-frame clones and is missing some. The sample includes about 1 million clones, approximately 80% of them seen just once. Sequenced material: memory CD4+ T cells from PBMCs. Regarding subset: CD45RA-negative fraction. This chain links TRBV2 with TRBJ2-3; weak D call: TRBD2 (5 bases). This receptor was identified in a young man in good health. Some clones in this sample may be carry-over from other donors' samples. DNA of the CDR3: TGTGCCAGCAGTGAGAGGGCCAGGGATACGCAGTATTTT. Protein product: CASSERARDTQYF.